These 19 T cell receptor beta chains came from one sample sequenced in a study of prognosis after radiotherapy for stage I lung cancer. From genomic DNA, TCR beta CDR3 was amplified by two-round multiplex PCR. Amplification during the initial PCR round employed primers specific to each TRBV and TRBJ gene. Using its own MiXCR run on the multiplex PCR reads, TCRdb lists one record per CDR3 protein. The sample shows about 20,000 distinct CDR3 sequences, more than 40% of them seen only once. Specimen: PBMCs, collected before or after stereotactic body radiation therapy (not recorded which). The receptor set was obtained from a donor aged 50 or older with non-small cell lung cancer.

In its sample, this clonotype ranks as medium-sized. V usage is TRBV6-1 and J usage is TRBJ1-2, with unresolved D. V lost 8 bases and J 7 bases, leaving 14 bases between the germline ends. The germline CDR1 and CDR2 sequences are MNHNS and SASEGT. The CDR3 covers 12 residues. CDR3 sequence (DNA): TGTGCCAGCGGAGTTGGGAAGTCTGGCTACACCTTC. The encoded protein is CASGVGKSGYTF.

Details on this clonotype: Given a far larger clone just one base away, this is likely a sequencing read error. The chain carries TRBV6-1 and TRBJ1-5; D is undetermined. Deletions cut 9 bases from V and 6 bases from J, with 12 bases between. Germline V gene data show CDR1 as MNHNS and CDR2 as SASEGT. The CDR3 is made up of 12 amino acids. The CDR3 DNA reads TGTGCCAGAAGTTACCCGGTTCAGCCCCAGCATTTT. It is translated as CARSYPVQPQHF.

This chain connects TRBV2 to TRBJ2-7; 11 nucleotides line up with TRBD2. This CDR3 has 14 residues. Trimming at V came to 6 bases and at J to 10 bases, leaving 11 bases not matched to a gene. Germline V gene lookup returns CDR1 SNHLY and CDR2 FYNNEI. The CDR3 DNA reads as TGTGCCAGCAGCTTGGAACTAGCGGGAGCGGAACAGTACTTC. As protein: CASSLELAGAEQYF.

Concerning this clonotype: A far larger clone lies a single base away; this is likely a read error. The CDR3 spells CASSLVGGGSAYEQYF. DNA of the CDR3: TGTGCCAGCAGCTTAGTGGGCGGGGGGTCCGCCTACGAGCAGTACTTC. This chain uses TRBV7-8 with TRBJ2-7, with 8 bases identical to TRBD2. This CDR3 spans 16 amino acids. The ends lost 1 base at V and 2 bases at J; junction bases unmatched: 7. Per germline, CDR1 SGHVS and CDR2 FQNEAQ.

A word on this clonotype: A read error is likely here: a far larger clone is one base away. V gene TRBV6-4 combines with J gene TRBJ2-2, with D uncertain. CDR3 length equals 12 residues. The V gene lost 7 bases and the J gene lost 7 bases, with 10 bases spanning the gap. Germline CDR1 is MRHNA and CDR2 is SNTAGT. The CDR3 protein is CASITSVGELFF. The CDR3 DNA is TGTGCCAGCATCACCTCAGTCGGGGAGCTGTTTTTT.

Details on this clonotype: Compared with germline, one end of the junction differs, possibly owing to a read error. The chain joins TRBV20-1 to TRBJ2-1; D not certain. The CDR3 spans 16 residues. Germline V gene data show CDR1 as DFQATT and CDR2 as SNEGSKA (reference sequence). The CDR3 loop is CSARDRSGPSHNEQFF. DNA of the CDR3: TGCAGTGCTAGAGATCGAAGTGGGCCCTCCCACAATGAGCAGTTCTTC.

A remark on this clonotype: At one end the junction does not follow the germline gene, possibly because of a read error. The rearrangement links TRBV20-1 to TRBJ1-5, with D perhaps matching TRBD1 (5 bases). Germline V gene data show CDR1 as DFQATT and CDR2 as SNEGSKA (reference sequence). This CDR3 has 15 residues. The CDR3 nucleotides are TGCAGTGCAAACCCACAGGAGAATAGCAATCAGCCCCAGCGTTTT. Translating gives CSANPQENSNQPQRF.

The chain is built from TRBV6-2 or TRBV6-3 and TRBJ1-6, with 8 bases fitting TRBD1. Germline CDR1 is MNHEY and CDR2 is SVGEGT. CDR3 length equals 18 residues. Germline trimming cut 5 bases from V and 3 bases from J; bases unmatched to any gene: 12. The CDR3 nucleotides read TGTGCCAGCAGTGGAACTCCAGGGACAGGACTCTATAATTCACCCCTCCACTTT. Amino acid sequence: CASSGTPGTGLYNSPLHF.

This clonotype was seen only once. This chain uses TRBV5-1 with TRBJ2-5; 8 bases fit TRBD2. This CDR3 region has 14 residues. Germline V gives CDR1 SGHRS, CDR2 YFSETQ. With 6 bases clipped from V and 4 bases from J, the junction kept 8 bases outside the gene matches. CDR3 nucleotides: TGCGCCAGCAAGCCCGGACTAGCCTTAGAGACCCAGTACTTC. Its protein is CASKPGLALETQYF. The full variable domain, rest sourced from reference TRBV5-1 and TRBJ2-5, is KAGVTQTPRYLIKTRGQQVTLSCSPISGHRSVSWYQQTPGQGLQFLFEYFSETQRNKGNFPGRFSGRQFSNSRSEMNVSTLELGDSALYLCASKPGLALETQYFGPGTRLLVL.

Concerning this clonotype itself: Given a far larger clone just one base away, this is likely a sequencing read error. The chain combines TRBV5-8 with TRBJ2-5; 8 bases are shared with TRBD2. Per germline, CDR1 SGHTS and CDR2 YDEGEE. The CDR3 runs 15 residues. The CDR3 spells CASSLVVAGQEAQYF. CDR3 nucleotides: TGTGCCAGCAGCTTGGTAGTAGCGGGGCAAGAGGCCCAGTACTTC.

As to this clonotype: This sequence may be a read error, since a much larger clone differs from it by one base. The rearrangement links TRBV6-2 or TRBV6-3 to TRBJ2-7; D not certain. This CDR3 contains 12 residues. The V end was cut by 5 bases, the J end by 6 bases, with 11 bases between. From germline, CDR1 is MNHEY and CDR2 SVGEGT. The CDR3 nucleotides are TGTGCCAGCAGTGACAATAACCCCGAGCAGTACTTC. This codes for CASSDNNPEQYF.

This clonotype was seen only a few times. The chain uses TRBV18 and TRBJ1-1; 7 positions match TRBD1. The CDR3 sequence is 15 residues long. Germline V gives CDR1 KGHSH, CDR2 LQKENI. J gave up 6 bases and V 5 bases, and 12 bases lay outside the gene matches. CDR3 nucleotides: TGTGCCAGCTCATCCCAGAAGGGGGCTTCCGCTGAAGCTTTCTTT. Amino acid sequence: CASSSQKGASAEAFF.

In this sample, this clonotype turned up many times. The V call is TRBV12-3 or TRBV12-4, the J call TRBJ2-3; 7 bases line up with TRBD2. This CDR3 is built from 16 residues. J gave up 0 bases and V 3 bases, and 6 bases lay outside the gene matches. CDR3 sequence reads: CASSFHPGGSTDTQYF. The CDR3 coding sequence is TGTGCCAGCAGTTTCCACCCGGGAGGTAGCACAGATACGCAGTATTTT.

This clonotype occurred many times. This chain uses TRBV19 with TRBJ2-2, with D unresolved. This CDR3 is built from 15 residues. Germline CDR1 LNHDA, CDR2 SQIVND (reference sequence). The ends were cut back, 3 bases at V and 1 base at J, with 9 bases in the middle. Here the CDR3 DNA reads TGTGCCAGTAGTATCCTAACGGGGAACACCGGGGAGCTGTTTTTT. This codes for CASSILTGNTGELFF.

This clonotype was counted many times. The chain is built from TRBV7-7 and TRBJ1-1, with 8 bases identical to TRBD1. The germline CDR1 and CDR2 sequences are SSHAT and FNYEAQ (reference sequence). The CDR3 is 15 amino acids. After removal of 4 bases from V and 4 bases from J, the junction contained 8 bases not matched to a gene. Here the CDR3 DNA reads TGTGCCAGCAGCTCATATACAGGGGGGTCCACTGAAGCTTTCTTT. It yields the protein CASSSYTGGSTEAFF.

The rearrangement joins TRBV6-1 to TRBJ2-3; maybe TRBD2 (5 bases). Germline V gives CDR1 MNHNS, CDR2 SASEGT. V dropped 5 bases and J dropped 0 bases, with 9 bases sitting between them. The CDR3 extends over 14 amino acids. CDR3: CASSRLLSTDTQYF. DNA for the CDR3: TGTGCCAGCAGTCGACTACTTAGCACAGATACGCAGTATTTT.

In nucleotides, the CDR3 is TGTGCCTGGAGTCCCGGGATCTACAATGAGCAGTTCTTC. Its translation is CAWSPGIYNEQFF. The chain combines TRBV30 with TRBJ2-1, with D perhaps matching TRBD2 (5 bases). The CDR3 sequence is 13 residues long. CDR1 is GTSNPN and CDR2 is SVGIG in the germline V gene (reference sequence). V dropped 2 bases and J dropped 3 bases, with 8 bases sitting between them. The full variable domain, with the rest looked up from reference TRBV30 and TRBJ2-1, is SQTIHQWPATLVQPVGSPLSLECTVEGTSNPNLYWYRQAAGRGLQLLFYSVGIGQISSEVPQNLSASRPQDRQFILSSKKLLLSDSGFYLCAWSPGIYNEQFFGPGTRLTVL.

This clonotype has ten or more counts. The V call is TRBV15, the J call TRBJ1-2; D gene unclear. The CDR3 length is 11 residues. The germline V gene has CDR1 LNHNV and CDR2 YYDKDF (reference sequence). V was cut by 3 bases and J by 12 bases, with 11 bases left in between. CDR3 in amino acids: CATSRDFVHTF. Here the CDR3 DNA reads TGTGCCACCAGCAGGGACTTTGTCCACACCTTC.

This clonotype occurred a few times. CDR3 residues: CASSSTSIGLVNTEAFF. The CDR3 coding sequence is TGTGCCAGCAGCTCAACCTCTATAGGACTTGTGAACACTGAAGCTTTCTTT. V is TRBV11-2 and J is TRBJ1-1; D remains ambiguous. There are 17 residues in the CDR3. V lost 4 bases to trimming and J lost 0 bases, with 18 bases between them. The germline CDR1 and CDR2 sequences are SGHAT and FQNNGV. Full variable domain (missing parts from reference TRBV11-2 and TRBJ1-1): EAGVAQSPRYKIIEKRQSVAFWCNPISGHATLYWYQQILGQGPKLLIQFQNNGVVDDSQLPKDRFSAERLKGVDSTLKIQPAKLEDSAVYLCASSSTSIGLVNTEAFFGQGTRLTVV.